Below are 17 T cell receptor beta chains sequenced from a single sample in a study of T cell responses to AZD1222 COVID-19 vaccine. Profiling relied on immunoSEQ multiplex PCR, and the TCRdb table lists in-frame clones only, not all of them. The sample lists 130,000 to 150,000 clones, roughly 90% occurring once. Material: peripheral blood, obtained 28 days after the second dose of the MenACWY control vaccine. The receptors come from an adult who received the MenACWY meningococcal vaccine as a control.

The V gene is TRBV2, the J gene TRBJ1-5; D remains unclear. This CDR3 is built from 13 residues. Trimming removed 2 bases at V and 5 bases at J, with 7 bases between. Germline V gene data show CDR1 as SNHLY and CDR2 as FYNNEI. CDR3 nucleotides: TGTGCCAGCAGTGAATACGAGGATCAGCCCCAGCATTTT. Protein sequence: CASSEYEDQPQHF.

V usage is TRBV6-1 and J usage is TRBJ1-2; the match to TRBD1 covers 8 bases. CDR1 and CDR2 from the germline V gene are MNHNS and SASEGT. This CDR3 is 15 amino acids long. After removal of 2 bases from V and 0 bases from J, the junction contained 2 bases not matched to a gene. The DNA for the CDR3 is TGTGCCAGCAGTGAAAGGACAGGGCCTAACTATGGCTACACCTTC. Residues: CASSERTGPNYGYTF.

The genes are TRBV9 and TRBJ1-2; perhaps TRBD1 as D (6 bases). CDR3 size: 15 residues. V lost 3 bases, J lost 7 bases, and 19 bases lay in between. Germline lookup yields CDR1 SGDLS and CDR2 YYNGEE. The CDR3: CASSAQRTGTSGYTF. CDR3 bases: TGTGCCAGCAGCGCCCAACGAACAGGGACTAGTGGCTACACCTTC. Filled out from reference TRBV9 and TRBJ1-2, the complete variable domain reads DSGVTQTPKHLITATGQRVTLRCSPRSGDLSVYWYQQSLDQGLQFLIQYYNGEERAKGNILERFSAQQFPDLHSELNLSSLELGDSALYFCASSAQRTGTSGYTFGSGTRLTVV.

V gene TRBV10-3 combines with J gene TRBJ2-2; unclear D gene. Germline CDR1 and CDR2: ENHRY and SYGVKD. The V end was cut by 3 bases, the J end by 4 bases, with 6 bases between. The CDR3 consists of 13 residues. The CDR3 nucleotides are TGTGCCATCAGTGATGGTGTCACCGGGGAGCTGTTTTTT. Translating gives CAISDGVTGELFF.

V and J are TRBV30 and TRBJ1-3, with a tentative D call TRBD1 (6 bases). V dropped 0 bases and J dropped 0 bases, with 15 bases sitting between them. This CDR3 spans 17 amino acids. From germline, CDR1 is GTSNPN and CDR2 SVGIG (reference sequence). CDR3 sequence reads: CAWSVQVGGLSGNTIYF. The CDR3 region has the DNA TGTGCCTGGAGTGTACAGGTCGGGGGCCTCTCTGGAAACACCATATATTTT.

CDR3 loop: CASSLWEGSGYTF. The CDR3 bases are TGTGCCAGCAGTTTATGGGAAGGCTCTGGCTACACCTTC. This sequence joins TRBV28 and TRBJ1-2; the D is unclear. The CDR3 sequence is 13 residues long. V lost 0 bases to trimming and J lost 7 bases, with 9 bases between them. Germline-derived CDR1 and CDR2 are MDHEN and SYDVKM.

The chain uses TRBV7-6 and TRBJ1-2; the match to TRBD1 covers 8 bases. J was trimmed by 7 bases and V by 1 base; bases with no gene match: 5. CDR3 length equals 14 residues. The V gene's germline CDR1 is SGHVS and CDR2 FNYEAQ. For the CDR3, the DNA is TGTGCCAGCAGCTTAGTCGCAGGGGGCTCTGGCTACACCTTC. Protein sequence: CASSLVAGGSGYTF.

This clone appeared a few times. The chain couples TRBV5-5 to TRBJ1-2; a possible D gene is TRBD1 (5 bases). CDR3 size: 16 residues. Per germline, CDR1 SGHKS and CDR2 YYEKEE (reference sequence). Trimming pared 0 bases from V and 1 base from J, leaving 13 bases between. Here the CDR3 reads CASSLDTGIINYGYTF. The CDR3 DNA follows: TGTGCCAGCAGCTTGGATACAGGAATAATTAACTATGGCTACACCTTC. Based on the CDR3 plus reference TRBV5-5 and TRBJ1-2, the full variable domain is DAGVTQSPTHLIKTRGQQVTLRCSPISGHKSVSWYQQVLGQGPQFIFQYYEKEERGRGNFPDRFSARQFPNYSSELNVNALLLGDSALYLCASSLDTGIINYGYTFGSGTRLTVV.

This clone has only a few counts. V usage is TRBV2 and J usage is TRBJ2-7, with 9 bases fitting TRBD1. CDR1 is SNHLY, CDR2 FYNNEI, per germline. This CDR3 comprises 15 residues. Trimming at V came to 6 bases and at J to 5 bases, leaving 11 bases not matched to a gene. Here the CDR3 reads CASSPPGQGVNEQYF. The CDR3 DNA is TGTGCCAGCAGCCCCCCGGGACAGGGAGTCAACGAGCAGTACTTC.

The CDR3 DNA is TGTGCCAGCAGCGTGCGGGATTATGGGAACACTGAAGCTTTCTTT. The encoded protein is CASSVRDYGNTEAFF. The rearrangement joins TRBV9 to TRBJ1-1; D remains unclear. This CDR3 spans 15 amino acids. Germline V gives CDR1 SGDLS, CDR2 YYNGEE. Between the trimmed V and J ends, which lost 2 bases and 1 base, there was a span of 12 bases. The full variable domain, its missing parts supplied by reference TRBV9 and TRBJ1-1, is DSGVTQTPKHLITATGQRVTLRCSPRSGDLSVYWYQQSLDQGLQFLIQYYNGEERAKGNILERFSAQQFPDLHSELNLSSLELGDSALYFCASSVRDYGNTEAFFGQGTRLTVV.

This chain uses TRBV30 with TRBJ2-3; 8 nucleotides line up with TRBD2. Germline CDR1 GTSNPN, CDR2 SVGIG (reference sequence). CDR3 length: 15 residues. The V and J ends lost 3 bases and 2 bases, in that order; junction bases with no gene match: 7. CDR3 in amino acids: CAWRMAGGHTDTQYF. In DNA, the CDR3 is TGTGCCTGGAGGATGGCGGGGGGCCACACAGATACGCAGTATTTT.

The V gene is TRBV7-3, the J gene TRBJ2-3; D possibly uses TRBD1 or TRBD2 (5 bases each). The CDR3 totals 15 residues. V was cut by 1 base and J by 4 bases, with 12 bases left in between. The germline gives CDR1 SGHTA, CDR2 FQGTGA. The CDR3 nucleotides are TGTGCCAGCAGCTTAAACGGGGCGAGTGCAGATACGCAGTATTTT. Protein product: CASSLNGASADTQYF.

The chain uses TRBV7-2 and TRBJ1-2; 7 bases fit TRBD1. The CDR3 extends over 14 amino acids. V lost 1 base to trimming and J lost 10 bases; unmatched junction nucleotides: 9. Germline lookup yields CDR1 SGHTA and CDR2 FQGNSA. The CDR3 here is CASSLVGTDIDYTF. The CDR3 DNA follows: TGTGCCAGCAGCTTAGTCGGGACAGATATCGACTACACCTTC.

V and J are TRBV4-3 and TRBJ1-4; D is undetermined. Germline V lookup: CDR1 LGHNA, CDR2 YSLEER. V shed 4 bases and J shed 5 bases, with 14 bases lying between them. CDR3 length: 15 amino acids. In nucleotides, the CDR3 is TGCGCCAGCAGCCGAGGGCGTGGCGAAAATGAAAAACTGTTTTTT. It codes for CASSRGRGENEKLFF.

The rearrangement links TRBV10-1 to TRBJ1-1; D is ambiguous. This CDR3 contains 16 residues. Trimming left V 0 bases short and J 1 base short, with 12 bases between. Looked up from germline, CDR1 is WNHNN and CDR2 is SYGVQD (reference sequence). CDR3 nucleotide sequence: TGCGCCAGCAGTGAGTCGAACGGGAGGGAGAACACTGAAGCTTTCTTT. Protein: CASSESNGRENTEAFF.

The chain couples TRBV5-1 to TRBJ2-1; 8 bases match TRBD2. With 0 bases clipped from V and 2 bases from J, the junction kept 7 bases outside the gene matches. This CDR3 comprises 17 residues. Germline V gene sequence: CDR1 SGHRS, CDR2 YFSETQ. The CDR3 DNA follows: TGCGCCAGCAGCTTGGTCCCCAGCGGGAGACCCTACAATGAGCAGTTCTTC. Translation gives CASSLVPSGRPYNEQFF.

The CDR3 DNA follows: TGTGCCAGCAGTTCAGTGCAGGGGAATTTTCGGGGCACTGAAGCTTTCTTT. Encoded protein: CASSSVQGNFRGTEAFF. This chain connects TRBV6-2 or TRBV6-3 to TRBJ1-1; TRBD1 is a possible D gene (6 bases). CDR1 and CDR2 from the germline V gene are MNHEY and SVGEGT. Between the trimmed V and J ends, which lost 4 bases and 4 bases, there was a span of 22 bases. There are 17 residues in the CDR3.